This TCR beta chain comes out of a study of neurological immune-mediated disorders. In TCRdb, the 5' RACE reads were re-called with MiXCR into one record per CDR3 protein. The sample yields just under 60,000 distinct CDR3 sequences, 2.5% seen once. Between the trimmed V and J ends, which lost 5 bases and 1 base, there was a span of 8 bases. Germline V gene data show CDR1 as KGHSY and CDR2 as FQNENV. The CDR3 runs to 13 residues. This clonotype was seen at least ten times. Specimen: PBMCs. V is TRBV16 and J is TRBJ1-1, with D perhaps matching TRBD1 (6 bases). The source is a man aged 50 to 59 with multiple sclerosis. The CDR3 is CASSGQWNTEAFF. The CDR3 nucleotides read TGTGCCAGCAGCGGACAGTGGAACACTGAAGCTTTCTTT. The full variable domain, its missing parts supplied by reference TRBV16 and TRBJ1-1, is GEEVAQTPKHLVRGEGQKAKLYCAPIKGHSYVFWYQQVLKNEFKFLISFQNENVFDETGMPKERFSAKCLPNSPCSLEIQATKLEDSAVYFCASSGQWNTEAFFGQGTRLTVV.